The 16 T cell receptor beta chains listed next were all sequenced from one sample in a study of blood T cell repertoires in COVID-19. The assay was immunoSEQ multiplex PCR, and TCRdb's table has in-frame clones only and misses some. Found here are roughly 28,000 clones, about 88% of them singletons; the top ten hold less than 9.5%. The source material was peripheral blood. These receptors were obtained from a woman aged 50 to 65 with active COVID-19.

V and J are TRBV10-3 and TRBJ2-7; 13 bases map to TRBD2. Germline CDR1 and CDR2: ENHRY and SYGVKD. V lost 5 bases and J lost 0; bases outside the gene matches: 7. CDR3 length: 17 amino acids. The CDR3 region has the DNA TGTGCCATCAGTTCGAAGGGACTAGCGGGGAGCTCCTACGAGCAGTACTTC. The encoded protein is CAISSKGLAGSSYEQYF.

V gene TRBV29-1 combines with J gene TRBJ2-1; tentatively, D is TRBD1 (6 bases). Trimming stripped 5 bases from V and 7 bases from J, with 9 bases between. This CDR3 spans 11 amino acids. Germline assignment: CDR1 SQVTM and CDR2 ANQGSEA. The CDR3 is CSVNRVNEQFF. The DNA for the CDR3 is TGCAGCGTTAACAGGGTGAATGAGCAGTTCTTC.

The V call is TRBV5-4, the J call TRBJ2-2; 7 nucleotides align to TRBD1. Germline assignment: CDR1 SGHNT and CDR2 YYREEE (reference sequence). CDR3 length: 14 amino acids. The V and J ends lost 4 bases and 7 bases, in that order; junction bases with no gene match: 7. CDR3 sequence: CASSPGTVSGELFF. The CDR3 DNA sequence: TGTGCCAGCAGCCCAGGGACAGTAAGCGGGGAGCTGTTTTTT.

The chain carries TRBV6-6 and TRBJ2-1, with 8 bases lining up with TRBD1. Germline V gene sequence: CDR1 MNHNY, CDR2 SVGAGI (reference sequence). CDR3 length: 15 amino acids. The V gene end was trimmed by 0 bases and the J gene end by 4 bases; junction bases not matched to a gene: 2. CDR3 coding DNA: TGTGCCAGCAGTTACTCAGGGACAGGTTACAATGAGCAGTTCTTC. This gives the protein CASSYSGTGYNEQFF.

The gene calls are TRBV30 and TRBJ1-1, with unresolved D. Germline V gene data show CDR1 as GTSNPN and CDR2 as SVGIG (reference sequence). V lost 4 bases and J lost 1, with 7 bases in between. The length of the CDR3 is 12 residues. This chain's CDR3 is CAWKEENTEAFF. The CDR3, as DNA: TGTGCCTGGAAAGAGGAGAACACTGAAGCTTTCTTT.

The chain employs TRBV30 and TRBJ1-1, with D possibly TRBD1 on 5 matching bases. This CDR3 contains 12 residues. V lost 0 bases and J lost 4, with 6 bases in between. Germline assignment: CDR1 GTSNPN and CDR2 SVGIG (reference sequence). CDR3 sequence reads: CAWSVGVTEAFF. The CDR3 DNA sequence: TGTGCCTGGAGTGTAGGGGTCACTGAAGCTTTCTTT.

The V call is TRBV9, the J call TRBJ2-7, with a weak D call TRBD1 (5 bases). V lost 0 bases to trimming and J lost 3 bases, with 10 bases between them. The germline CDR1 and CDR2 sequences are SGDLS and YYNGEE. The CDR3 consists of 14 residues. CDR3 coding DNA: TGTGCCAGCAGCGTAGAGGGGAATGACTACGAGCAGTACTTC. Its protein is CASSVEGNDYEQYF.

V usage is TRBV10-2 and J usage is TRBJ1-3; weak D call: TRBD1 (6 bases). V lost 0 bases, J lost 4 bases, and 7 bases lay in between. CDR1 WSHSY and CDR2 SAAADI come from the germline V gene. This CDR3 is built from 14 residues. CDR3 sequence reads: CASSESGAGNTIYF. Here the CDR3 DNA reads TGCGCCAGCAGTGAGTCGGGGGCAGGAAACACCATATATTTT.

CDR3 DNA sequence: TGTGCCAGCAGCCAAGCAGCTAGCGGGAGCCACGAGCAGTACTTC. Amino acids: CASSQAASGSHEQYF. This chain links TRBV3-1 (or the pseudogene TRBV3-2) with TRBJ2-7; 10 bases align to TRBD2. This CDR3 is built from 15 residues. The V gene's germline CDR1 is LGHDT and CDR2 YNNKEL (reference sequence). The J segment lost 5 bases and the V segment lost 1 base, leaving 5 bases of the junction unmatched.

The chain links TRBV5-4 to TRBJ1-2, with D maybe TRBD1 (5 bases). V was trimmed by 0 bases and J by 4 bases, leaving 16 bases between them. Germline CDR1 is SGHNT and CDR2 is YYREEE (reference sequence). The CDR3 is 16 residues long. CDR3 coding DNA: TGTGCCAGCAGCTTGGCCTCGGGGGGGATCGGCTATGGCTACACCTTC. Translation gives CASSLASGGIGYGYTF. The full variable domain, rest sourced from reference TRBV5-4 and TRBJ1-2, is ETGVTQSPTHLIKTRGQQVTLRCSSQSGHNTVSWYQQALGQGPQFIFQYYREEENGRGNFPPRFSGLQFPNYSSELNVNALELDDSALYLCASSLASGGIGYGYTFGSGTRLTVV.

In DNA, the CDR3 is TGTGCCAGCAGCGAAACCTCGGGGGCTGAAGCTTTCTTT. Encoded protein: CASSETSGAEAFF. V and J are TRBV2 and TRBJ1-1; a possible D gene is TRBD1 (5 bases). CDR1 is SNHLY, CDR2 FYNNEI, per germline. This CDR3 spans 13 amino acids. With 6 bases removed from V and 6 bases from J, the gap between germline ends came to 14 bases.

The V gene is TRBV19, the J gene TRBJ1-1; no firm D call. The CDR3 length is 14 residues. Trimming removed 3 bases at V and 0 bases at J, with 8 bases between. Germline loops: CDR1 LNHDA, CDR2 SQIVND (reference sequence). The CDR3 DNA follows: TGTGCCAGTAGTATTTCACTTATGAACACTGAAGCTTTCTTT. Its protein product is CASSISLMNTEAFF.

The CDR3 bases are TGTGCCAGCAGCTTAGCCCCAGGGAGGGCCAACGTCCTGACTTTC. This codes for CASSLAPGRANVLTF. The chain carries TRBV7-9 and TRBJ2-6, with D perhaps TRBD1 (5 bases). The CDR3 is 15 residues long. Germline V gene data show CDR1 as SEHNR and CDR2 as FQNEAQ (reference sequence). V lost 0 bases and J lost 5, with 8 bases in between.

This clone was observed a single time. The chain couples TRBV19 to TRBJ1-2, with D perhaps matching TRBD1 (6 bases). V shed 3 bases and J shed 6 bases, with 11 bases lying between them. CDR3 length: 13 residues. Germline V CDR1 and CDR2: LNHDA, SQIVND (reference sequence). The CDR3 DNA is TGTGCCAGTAGTATTAAGGGGGACCATGGCTACACCTTC. Translated: CASSIKGDHGYTF.

V usage is TRBV30 and J usage is TRBJ2-7, with D tentatively TRBD2 (8 bases). V was cut by 4 bases and J by 7 bases, with 20 bases left in between. Germline V lookup: CDR1 GTSNPN, CDR2 SVGIG (reference sequence). CDR3 length: 14 residues. Here the CDR3 reads CAWIQGGPGGEQYF. In nucleotides, the CDR3 is TGTGCCTGGATCCAAGGGGGCCCGGGAGGGGAGCAGTACTTC.

The chain carries TRBV12-3 or TRBV12-4 and TRBJ2-1; TRBD2 might be the D (5 bases). Trimming cost V 7 bases and J 8 bases, with 12 bases left between them. The CDR3 length is 12 residues. The CDR3 spells CASTPGVHEQFF. CDR3 DNA sequence: TGTGCCAGCACCCCCGGGGTCCATGAGCAGTTCTTC.